This TCR beta chain was observed in a study of blood T cell repertoires in COVID-19 (TCRdb year 2020). About the study as a whole: Samples from collaborators originated in the United States, Italy and Spain and spanned both the acute and convalescent phases of COVID-19. Deeply sampled blood TCRbeta repertoires from subjects exposed to, actively infected with, or recovered from COVID-19 were included in the dataset. The samples were drawn from the first 160 participants of the ongoing ImmuneRACE study and from over 950 subjects provided by 6 global collaborators. The repertoires were released in a freely available public database intended as a resource for research on the immune response to SARS-CoV-2. A de-identified subject ID, COVID-19 status, age in years and sex were almost always included in the sample metadata. Where available, HLA class I and class II types were taken from metadata supplied by the sample provider and were not determined by assay-based typing. The material from the prospective study consisted of cDNA or gDNA derived from T cells, B-cell-depleted T cells, or PBMCs.

The germline V gene yields SGHVS for CDR1 and FQNEAQ for CDR2. V loses 4 bases, J loses 2 bases, and the germline ends lie 15 bases apart. The CDR3, from cysteine to phenylalanine, totals 16 residues. Only the CDR3 DNA stays, 48 bases, in frame from base 1. The research as a whole found: The amount of clinical and demographic metadata varied by source and participant and was provided uncurated.

Participants in the prospective study were aged roughly 18 to 90 years, lived in about two dozen United States geographic areas, and enrolled through a virtual design. To assign participants to cohorts, the prospective study relied on clinical history that participants themselves reported in a screening survey and a study questionnaire. In the prospective study, mobile phlebotomists collected whole blood, serum and a nasopharyngeal or oropharyngeal swab from each participant. Additional blood draws and questionnaires over an approximately two-month period could optionally be provided by prospective study participants. Before DNA extraction, prospective study blood samples were shipped either frozen or at room temperature. Remarks on this clone: The antigen it recognizes is unknown. No quality values exist for individual bases; no much larger clone is one base distant.

TCRbeta CDR3 regions were amplified from genomic DNA by means of the immunoSEQ Assay, a bias-controlled multiplex PCR. In the source study's methods: The number of nucleated cells in each sample was estimated by amplification of reference gene primers within the assay. To quantify the absolute abundance of each unique TCRbeta CDR3 rearrangement, sequence reads were collapsed and filtered. Productive Simpson clonality was computed per sample as the square root of Simpson's diversity index over productive rearrangements. TCRdb re-hosts the immuneACCESS table, in-frame sequences only. Its copies lack some clones; in the studies checked, an unresolved V gene accounts for under half of them, and the cause for the rest is not known. V, J and clone size reflect that table, while D and trimming were determined from the DNA. The sample profile shows about 270,000 clones; about nine tenths of them were found once. The ten largest clones take up approximately 4% of the sample.

The TCR comes from a woman in her 30s with acute COVID-19. What was sequenced was PBMCs or T cells enriched from blood (not recorded which). The V and J segments used are TRBV7-8 and TRBJ2-1; no D gene can be assigned with confidence. The CDR3 amino acid sequence is: CASSSRLGATYNEQFF. The nucleotides are TGTGCCAGCAGCTCTAGATTGGGTGCAACCTACAATGAGCAGTTCTTC.